Below, 10 T cell receptor beta chains from the same sample are listed, as sequenced in a study of T cells expressing NK-cell markers. With the 5' RACE reads reprocessed, TCRdb shows one record per CDR3 protein and no DNA. The listing records a few hundred thousand distinct CDR3 sequences. Sequencing was performed on blood T cells: a sorted CD56 or NKG2C T cell subset, CD4+ or CD8+ T cells, or bulk PBMC T cells (not recorded which). The source of these receptors is a man between 18 and 29 years old in good health.

The chain uses TRBV2 and TRBJ2-5. This CDR3 spans 13 amino acids. The germline gives CDR1 SNHLY, CDR2 FYNNEI. This CDR3 is CASSESLGKTQYF. The variable domain in full, with the rest retrieved from reference TRBV2 and TRBJ2-5, is EPEVTQTPSHQVTQMGQEVILRCVPISNHLYFYWYRQILGQKVEFLVSFYNNEISEKSEIFDDQFSVERPDGSNFTLKIRSTKLEDSAMYFCASSESLGKTQYFGPGTRLLVL.

The chain has TRBV24-1 and TRBJ1-2. Germline values: CDR1 KGHDR, CDR2 SFDVKD. CDR3 size: 11 residues. The CDR3 reads CATSDYYGYTF.

The CDR3 protein is CASSFGGETGHGYTF. V gene TRBV12-3 or TRBV12-4 combines with J gene TRBJ1-2; lacking DNA, the TRBD1 call made by TCRdb goes unchecked. The CDR3 sequence is 15 residues long.

The J gene is TRBJ2-3, the V gene TRBV5-5; the TCRdb D gene call, TRBD2, has no DNA to confirm it. The CDR3 runs 17 residues. Germline assignment: CDR1 SGHKS and CDR2 YYEKEE (reference sequence). The CDR3 loop is CASSRVGSRSAPDTQYF. Supplemented by reference TRBV5-5 and TRBJ2-3, the full variable domain reads DAGVTQSPTHLIKTRGQQVTLRCSPISGHKSVSWYQQVLGQGPQFIFQYYEKEERGRGNFPDRFSARQFPNYSSELNVNALLLGDSALYLCASSRVGSRSAPDTQYFGPGTRLTVL.

The gene calls are TRBV29-1 and TRBJ1-5; TCRdb designates TRBD1, a call that cannot be tested without DNA. Germline values: CDR1 SQVTM, CDR2 ANQGSEA. This CDR3 contains 13 residues. CDR3 protein: CSVVPSQGQPQHF.

V usage is TRBV29-1 and J usage is TRBJ2-7. This CDR3 is built from 12 residues. From germline, CDR1 is SQVTM and CDR2 ANQGSEA. CDR3: CSVGQDAYEQYF.

CDR3 region: CASSSRTGNSPGELFF. The rearrangement joins TRBV11-3 to TRBJ2-2; as DNA is missing, the TRBD1 call by TCRdb cannot be tested. Germline assignment: CDR1 SGHNT and CDR2 YENEEA. The CDR3 contains 16 residues.

The V gene is TRBV10-3, the J gene TRBJ2-1; without DNA, the TCRdb call of TRBD2 cannot be checked. The germline CDR1 and CDR2 sequences are ENHRY and SYGVKD. The CDR3 is 15 amino acids. The CDR3 region is CAISTVAGTYNEQFF.

The rearrangement uses TRBV10-3 and TRBJ2-3; TCRdb lists TRBD2, though no DNA is available to test this call. Looked up from germline, CDR1 is ENHRY and CDR2 is SYGVKD. CDR3 length: 13 amino acids. CDR3 protein: CAINAGVADTQYF.

The chain employs TRBV7-3 and TRBJ2-4; the TCRdb call, TRBD2, lacks DNA for checking. From germline, CDR1 is SGHTA and CDR2 FQGTGA. The CDR3 runs 13 residues. This CDR3 reads CASSMEGKNIQYF.